The clone carrying this T cell receptor beta chain was found a few times. TCRdb ran MiXCR on the 5' RACE reads and lists one entry per CDR3 protein. This sample yields 70,000 or so distinct CDR3 sequences, of which 10% are seen a single time; under 10% belongs to the top ten. This record belongs to a study of early T cells in non-severe SARS-CoV-2 infection. The CDR3 is made up of 14 amino acids. V lost 6 bases to trimming and J lost 0 bases, with 9 bases between them. The source is an adult who was a healthcare worker with PCR-confirmed SARS-CoV-2 infection or an uninfected control (not recorded which). The chain employs TRBV12-3 or TRBV12-4 and TRBJ2-4; no clear D. The sequencing used whole blood, collected at baseline. CDR3 sequence reads: CASSHDLAKNIQYF. In DNA form, the CDR3 reads TGTGCCAGCAGCCATGACCTAGCCAAAAACATTCAGTACTTC.